This entry describes one TCR beta chain. The antigen remains unidentified. These data come from a study of cytomegalovirus exposure and HLA in healthy donors. There are 16 residues in the CDR3. CDR1 is SGHTS, CDR2 YDEGEE, per germline. Losses at the gene ends were 4 bases for V and 9 bases for J; bases not matched to a gene: 15. The PCR used 60 Vbeta and 13 Jbeta primers. Some clones are missing from TCRdb's copy, which holds only in-frame ones; the method was immunoSEQ multiplex PCR. The sample contains approximately 110,000 clones, roughly three quarters of which appear only once. General study results and limits: TCR beta sequences reportedly predicted the HLA-A and HLA-B alleles of most subjects accurately. An analysis done earlier found most TCR beta V segments productive about 87% or about 30% of the time. Immune exposure information available was restricted to CMV serostatus.

This receptor was obtained from a male donor in good health and CMV-seronegative. The chain recombines TRBV5-8 with TRBJ2-1, with 8 positions matching TRBD2. Sample: PBMCs. CDR3 amino acids: CASSPPTGGPSLEQFF. In DNA, the CDR3 is TGTGCCAGCAGCCCTCCCACGGGAGGGCCTTCTCTTGAGCAGTTCTTC.